The T cell receptor (beta chain) under discussion was sequenced for a study of blood T cells in healthy people across ages. The use of a sample-barcoded 5' primer and a J-beta primer mix characterized a second PCR of roughly 7 to 11 cycles. Every single cDNA molecule received a tag from a template-switch adaptor with 12 random nucleotides. TCRdb fed the 5' RACE reads into MiXCR, producing one record per CDR3 protein. Seen here are hundreds of thousands of distinct CDR3 sequences, approximately 49% observed once, and the top ten hold 30% to 40%. This clonotype was counted a single time. This TCR derives from an older woman in good health. Sequenced: blood.

This CDR3 is CASSDAAFSYGQYF. The CDR3, as DNA: TGTGCCAGCAGCGATGCCGCCTTCTCCTACGGGCAGTACTTC. V gene TRBV28 combines with J gene TRBJ2-4; D not resolved. CDR3 length: 14 residues. The germline V and J ends were trimmed by 6 bases and 13 bases, with 22 bases remaining between them. Germline V gene data show CDR1 as MDHEN and CDR2 as SYDVKM.